This is a list of T cell receptor beta chains from one sample in a study of blood T cell repertoires in COVID-19. This table comes from immunoSEQ multiplex PCR, and its TCRdb copy is limited to in-frame clones, with some not included. The data show hundreds of thousands of clones, 90% seen once. The source material was PBMCs or T cells enriched from blood (not recorded which). All receptors come from a woman under 30 with acute COVID-19. Each CDR3 is given with its conserved first and last residue. Fields, in order: CDR3 DNA, CDR3 protein, J gene, V gene, D gene, clone size. A D gene is named only where the DNA matches it firmly. Clone size, where shown, is once, few, many, or a class for clones that have expanded.

DNA: TGTGCCAGCAGCTTAGCCGGGACAGGGAACACTGAAGCTTTCTTT
CDR3: CASSLAGTGNTEAFF
J: TRBJ1-1
V: TRBV11-2
D: TRBD1
size: NA

DNA: TGCGCCAGCAGCCAAGATCGGGACAGGGGGCACTACGAGCAGTACTTC
CDR3: CASSQDRDRGHYEQYF
J: TRBJ2-7
V: TRBV4-3
D: TRBD1
size: NA

DNA: TGTGCCAGCAGTACGACAGGGGCCCTTATTTCCTACGAGCAGTACTTC
CDR3: CASSTTGALISYEQYF
J: TRBJ2-7
V: TRBV11-2
D: TRBD1
size: NA

DNA: TGTGCCAGCAGTAGGGACAGGGGGGACCAAGAGACCCAGTACTTC
CDR3: CASSRDRGDQETQYF
J: TRBJ2-5
V: TRBV27
D: TRBD1
size: NA

DNA: TGTGCCATCACCCCGGGTTGGCGGGCATCCTACGAGCAGTACTTC
CDR3: CAITPGWRASYEQYF
J: TRBJ2-7
V: TRBV10-3
D: NA
size: once

DNA: TGTGCCAGCAGCTTGGGCTCAGGGGGCCACCAGCCCCAGCATTTT
CDR3: CASSLGSGGHQPQHF
J: TRBJ1-5
V: TRBV5-5
D: TRBD1
size: NA

DNA: TGTGCCAGTTTGCAGCGGGAGTACGGGGAGCTGTTTTTT
CDR3: CASLQREYGELFF
J: TRBJ2-2
V: TRBV19
D: TRBD2
size: NA

DNA: TGTGCCAGCAGCCAAACCCCCGGGTTCAGGAACACTGAAGCTTTCTTT
CDR3: CASSQTPGFRNTEAFF
J: TRBJ1-1
V: TRBV3-1/TRBV3-2
D: NA
size: NA

DNA: TGTGCCAGCCAGATGTCAAACTCCTACGAGCAGTACTTC
CDR3: CASQMSNSYEQYF
J: TRBJ2-7
V: TRBV27
D: NA
size: once

DNA: TGTGCCAGCAGCTTATGGGGAACAGGCCAAACTGAAGCTTTCTTT
CDR3: CASSLWGTGQTEAFF
J: TRBJ1-1
V: TRBV7-9
D: NA
size: NA

DNA: TGTGCCAGCAGTTTGGGACAGACTCTCTATGGCTACACCTTC
CDR3: CASSLGQTLYGYTF
J: TRBJ1-2
V: TRBV28
D: TRBD1
size: NA

DNA: TGTGCCATCAGTGAATACAGGGGTAGCACCGGGGAGCTGTTTTTT
CDR3: CAISEYRGSTGELFF
J: TRBJ2-2
V: TRBV10-3
D: TRBD1
size: NA

DNA: TGTGCCAGCAGCAAAGACCGGGACTTCAATGAGCAGTTCTTC
CDR3: CASSKDRDFNEQFF
J: TRBJ2-1
V: TRBV7-9
D: NA
size: NA

DNA: TGTGCCAGCAGTGAAGAGGGACAGGGAGGGCCCTACGAGCAGTACTTC
CDR3: CASSEEGQGGPYEQYF
J: TRBJ2-7
V: TRBV2
D: TRBD1
size: NA

DNA: TGTGCCAGCAGCGTTTATCGAAGCGGGAGGGTGTTGGGAACCGGGGAGCTGTTTTTT
CDR3: CASSVYRSGRVLGTGELFF
J: TRBJ2-2
V: TRBV11-2
D: TRBD2
size: NA

DNA: TGTGCCAGCAGCCAAGACGTACCGGGACTAGCGGGAGCGAATGAGCAGTTCTTC
CDR3: CASSQDVPGLAGANEQFF
J: TRBJ2-1
V: TRBV4-2
D: TRBD2
size: NA

DNA: TGTGCCAGCAGTTTGGCGGGAGGGCCCTTGGAGACCCAGTACTTC
CDR3: CASSLAGGPLETQYF
J: TRBJ2-5
V: TRBV28
D: TRBD2
size: NA

DNA: TGTGCCAGCAGCTTAAGCGGACAGGAGAACACTGAAGCTTTCTTT
CDR3: CASSLSGQENTEAFF
J: TRBJ1-1
V: TRBV7-6
D: TRBD1
size: NA

DNA: TGTGCCAGCAGTTTTAGGGGCGCCAGGGCGGGAGCGGGGGAGCAGTACTTC
CDR3: CASSFRGARAGAGEQYF
J: TRBJ2-7
V: TRBV28
D: TRBD2
size: NA

DNA: TGTGCCACCAGCAGAGGACTGGGGGAGGAGCAGCCCCAGCATTTT
CDR3: CATSRGLGEEQPQHF
J: TRBJ1-5
V: TRBV15
D: NA
size: NA

DNA: TGTGCCAGCAGTAAACTACAGGGGGCGGTTAATGAAAAACTGTTTTTT
CDR3: CASSKLQGAVNEKLFF
J: TRBJ1-4
V: TRBV27
D: TRBD1
size: NA

DNA: TGTGCCAGCAGTCGAAACAGGGACACTGAAGCTTTCTTT
CDR3: CASSRNRDTEAFF
J: TRBJ1-1
V: TRBV6-5
D: NA
size: NA

DNA: TGTGCCAGCAGCTCGCTGACCGGGACTTACCCTGGAAACACCATATATTTT
CDR3: CASSSLTGTYPGNTIYF
J: TRBJ1-3
V: TRBV5-4
D: NA
size: NA

DNA: TGTGCCAGCAGCTTGGGTTCAGGCTATGGCTACACCTTC
CDR3: CASSLGSGYGYTF
J: TRBJ1-2
V: TRBV5-6
D: NA
size: NA

DNA: TGTGCCAGCAGGCCCACAAACACCGGGGAGCTGTTTTTT
CDR3: CASRPTNTGELFF
J: TRBJ2-2
V: TRBV7-2
D: NA
size: NA

DNA: TGTGCCACCCACCGGGAGGCTAGCGGGAGGTACTACGAGCAGTACTTC
CDR3: CATHREASGRYYEQYF
J: TRBJ2-7
V: TRBV28
D: TRBD2
size: NA

DNA: TGTGCCAGCAGCTTACCGTGGTCAGCAGGCGCCGGGGAGCTGTTTTTT
CDR3: CASSLPWSAGAGELFF
J: TRBJ2-2
V: TRBV7-9
D: NA
size: once